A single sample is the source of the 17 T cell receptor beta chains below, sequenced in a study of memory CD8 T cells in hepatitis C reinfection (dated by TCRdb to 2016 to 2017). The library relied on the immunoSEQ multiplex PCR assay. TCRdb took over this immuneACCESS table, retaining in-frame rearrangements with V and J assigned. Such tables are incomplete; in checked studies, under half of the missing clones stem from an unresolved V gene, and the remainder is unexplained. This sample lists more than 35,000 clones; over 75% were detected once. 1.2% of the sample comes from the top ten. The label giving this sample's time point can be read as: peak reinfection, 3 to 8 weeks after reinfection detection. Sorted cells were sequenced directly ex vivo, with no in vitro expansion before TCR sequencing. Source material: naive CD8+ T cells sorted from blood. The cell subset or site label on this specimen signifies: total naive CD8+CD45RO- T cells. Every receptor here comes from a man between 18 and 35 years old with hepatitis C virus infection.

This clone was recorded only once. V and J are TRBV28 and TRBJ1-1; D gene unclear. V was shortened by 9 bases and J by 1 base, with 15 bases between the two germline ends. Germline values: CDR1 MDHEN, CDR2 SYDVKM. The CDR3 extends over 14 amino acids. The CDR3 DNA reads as TGTGCCAGTTCGGGTCTCTTGGGGAACACTGAAGCTTTCTTT. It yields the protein CASSGLLGNTEAFF.

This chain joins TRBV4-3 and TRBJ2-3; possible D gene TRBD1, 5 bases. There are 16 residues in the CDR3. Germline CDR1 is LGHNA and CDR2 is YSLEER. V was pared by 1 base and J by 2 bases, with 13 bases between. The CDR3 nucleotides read TGCGCCAGCAGCCAAGTATTTCTAGGGGACACAGATACGCAGTATTTT. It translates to CASSQVFLGDTDTQYF.

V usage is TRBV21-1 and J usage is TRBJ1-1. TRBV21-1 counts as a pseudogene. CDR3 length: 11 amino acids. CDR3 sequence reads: CAIPGGTEAFF. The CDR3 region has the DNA TGTGCCATCCCCGGTGGCACTGAAGCTTTCTTT.

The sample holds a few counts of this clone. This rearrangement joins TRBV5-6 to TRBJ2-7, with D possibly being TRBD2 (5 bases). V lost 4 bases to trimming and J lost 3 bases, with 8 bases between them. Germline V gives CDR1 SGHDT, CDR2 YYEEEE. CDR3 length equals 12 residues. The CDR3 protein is CASSVEGYEQYF. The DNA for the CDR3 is TGTGCCAGCAGCGTAGAGGGCTACGAGCAGTACTTC. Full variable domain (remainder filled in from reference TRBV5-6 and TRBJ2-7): DAGVTQSPTHLIKTRGQQVTLRCSPKSGHDTVSWYQQALGQGPQFIFQYYEEEERQRGNFPDRFSGHQFPNYSSELNVNALLLGDSALYLCASSVEGYEQYFGPGTRLTVT.

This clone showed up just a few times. In DNA form, the CDR3 reads TGTGCCAGCAGTGAAGTGTTAGGGGACGAGCAGTACTTC. This encodes CASSEVLGDEQYF. This chain links TRBV6-1 with TRBJ2-7; tentative D call: TRBD1 (5 bases). Per the germline V gene, CDR1 is MNHNS and CDR2 is SASEGT. The CDR3 sequence is 13 residues long. Between the trimmed V and J ends, which lost 1 base and 5 bases, there was a span of 9 bases.

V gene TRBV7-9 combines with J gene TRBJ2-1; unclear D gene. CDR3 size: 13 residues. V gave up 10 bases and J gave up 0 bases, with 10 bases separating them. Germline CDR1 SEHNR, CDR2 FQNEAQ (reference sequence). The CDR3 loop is CAISQSSYNEQFF. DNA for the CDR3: TGTGCCATTTCACAGAGCTCCTACAATGAGCAGTTCTTC.

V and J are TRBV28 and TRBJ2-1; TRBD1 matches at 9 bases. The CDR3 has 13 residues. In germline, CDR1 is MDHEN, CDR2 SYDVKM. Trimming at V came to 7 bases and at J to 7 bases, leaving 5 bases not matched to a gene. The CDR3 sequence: CASTGTGWNEQFF. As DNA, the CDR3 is TGTGCCAGCACCGGGACAGGGTGGAATGAGCAGTTCTTC. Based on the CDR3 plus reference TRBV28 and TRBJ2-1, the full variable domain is DVKVTQSSRYLVKRTGEKVFLECVQDMDHENMFWYRQDPGLGLRLIYFSYDVKMKEKGDIPEGYSVSREKKERFSLILESASTNQTSMYLCASTGTGWNEQFFGPGTRLTVL.

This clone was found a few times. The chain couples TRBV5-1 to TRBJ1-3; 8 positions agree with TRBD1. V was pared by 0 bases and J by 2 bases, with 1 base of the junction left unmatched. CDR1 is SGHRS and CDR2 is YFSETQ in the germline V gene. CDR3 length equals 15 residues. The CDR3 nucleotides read TGCGCCAGCAGCTTGGGACAGGGGACTGGAAACACCATATATTTT. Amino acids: CASSLGQGTGNTIYF. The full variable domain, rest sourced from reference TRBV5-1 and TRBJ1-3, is KAGVTQTPRYLIKTRGQQVTLSCSPISGHRSVSWYQQTPGQGLQFLFEYFSETQRNKGNFPGRFSGRQFSNSRSEMNVSTLELGDSALYLCASSLGQGTGNTIYFGEGSWLTVV.

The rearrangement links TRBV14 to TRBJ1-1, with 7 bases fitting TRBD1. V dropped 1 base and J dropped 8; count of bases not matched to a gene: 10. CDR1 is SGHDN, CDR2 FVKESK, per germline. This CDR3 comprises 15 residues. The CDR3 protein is CASSQALDGDSEAFF. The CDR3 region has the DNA TGTGCCAGCAGCCAAGCCCTTGACGGGGACAGCGAAGCTTTCTTT.

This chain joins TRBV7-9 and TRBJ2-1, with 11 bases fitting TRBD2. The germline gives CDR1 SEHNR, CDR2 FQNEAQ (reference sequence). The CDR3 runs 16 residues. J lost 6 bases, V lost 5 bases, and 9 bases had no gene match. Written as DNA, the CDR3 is TGTGCCAGCAGCCCAATGACTAGCGGGGCTACCAATGAGCAGTTCTTC. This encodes CASSPMTSGATNEQFF.

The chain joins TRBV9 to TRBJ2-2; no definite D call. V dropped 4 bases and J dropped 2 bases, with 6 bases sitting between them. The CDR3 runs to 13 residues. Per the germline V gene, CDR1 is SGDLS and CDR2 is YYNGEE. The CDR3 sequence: CASSTLNTGELFF. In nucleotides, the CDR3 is TGTGCCAGCAGCACTCTAAACACCGGGGAGCTGTTTTTT. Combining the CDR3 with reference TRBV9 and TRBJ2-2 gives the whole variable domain DSGVTQTPKHLITATGQRVTLRCSPRSGDLSVYWYQQSLDQGLQFLIQYYNGEERAKGNILERFSAQQFPDLHSELNLSSLELGDSALYFCASSTLNTGELFFGEGSRLTVL.

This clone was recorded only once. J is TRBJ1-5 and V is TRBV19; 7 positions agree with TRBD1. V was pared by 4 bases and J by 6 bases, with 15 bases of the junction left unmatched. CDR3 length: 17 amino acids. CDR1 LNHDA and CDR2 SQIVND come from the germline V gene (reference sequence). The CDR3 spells CASSTNSPTGFGQPQHF. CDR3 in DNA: TGTGCCAGTAGTACTAACTCACCGACAGGGTTCGGTCAGCCCCAGCATTTT.

The chain's CDR3 is CASSPWTDMNTEAFF. Written as DNA, the CDR3 is TGTGCCAGCAGCCCATGGACGGACATGAACACTGAAGCTTTCTTT. The chain combines TRBV11-2 with TRBJ1-1, with D perhaps TRBD1 (5 bases). With 5 bases removed from V and 0 bases from J, the gap between germline ends came to 13 bases. In germline, CDR1 is SGHAT, CDR2 FQNNGV. This CDR3 contains 15 residues.

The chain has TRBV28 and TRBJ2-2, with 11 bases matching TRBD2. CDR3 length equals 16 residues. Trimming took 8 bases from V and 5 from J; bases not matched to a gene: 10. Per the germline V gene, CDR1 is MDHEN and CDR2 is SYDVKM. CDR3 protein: CASESSGRVETGELFF. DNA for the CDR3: TGTGCCAGCGAGAGTAGCGGGAGGGTAGAGACCGGGGAGCTGTTTTTT.

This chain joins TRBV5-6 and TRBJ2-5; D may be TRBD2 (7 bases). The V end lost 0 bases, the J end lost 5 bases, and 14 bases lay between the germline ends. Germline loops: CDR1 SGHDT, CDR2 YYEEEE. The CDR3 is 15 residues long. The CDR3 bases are TGTGCCAGCAGCTTGGTTGGGGGGGCAGATGAGACCCAGTACTTC. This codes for CASSLVGGADETQYF.

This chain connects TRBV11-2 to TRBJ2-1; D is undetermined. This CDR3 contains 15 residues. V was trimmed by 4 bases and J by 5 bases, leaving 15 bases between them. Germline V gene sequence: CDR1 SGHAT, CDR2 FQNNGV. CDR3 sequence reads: CASSSPFRSHNEQFF. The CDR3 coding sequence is TGTGCCAGCAGCTCTCCCTTCAGGTCCCACAATGAGCAGTTCTTC. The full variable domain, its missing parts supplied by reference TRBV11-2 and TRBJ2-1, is EAGVAQSPRYKIIEKRQSVAFWCNPISGHATLYWYQQILGQGPKLLIQFQNNGVVDDSQLPKDRFSAERLKGVDSTLKIQPAKLEDSAVYLCASSSPFRSHNEQFFGPGTRLTVL.

The DNA of the CDR3 is TGCAGCGTAACGGGGACAGGGAGGACAGATACGCAGTATTTT. It is translated as CSVTGTGRTDTQYF. V gene TRBV29-1 combines with J gene TRBJ2-3; 9 positions agree with TRBD1. This CDR3 region has 14 residues. Germline CDR1 and CDR2: SQVTM and ANQGSEA. V was clipped by 6 bases and J by 3 bases; unmatched bases: 7.